The clone carrying this TCR beta chain was counted a few times. This specimen comes from a study of patients and donors after allogeneic stem cell transplantation. TCRdb called the RT-PCR reads again in MiXCR, with one record for every CDR3 protein. Of under 200,000 distinct CDR3 sequences listed, around 30% were seen once; the top ten hold about 3.3%. Trimming took 4 bases from V and 0 from J, leaving 8 bases between them. This CDR3 spans 14 amino acids. The germline gives CDR1 SGHNT, CDR2 YENEEA. The rearrangement uses TRBV11-3 and TRBJ2-3; D is undetermined. The sample was blood, either unsorted or a sorted T cell fraction (not recorded which). The receptor was derived from a human donor who was either an allogeneic HSCT recipient or a stem cell or donor lymphocyte infusion donor (not recorded which). It is not recorded whose cells these are; they may come from a transplant donor. CDR3 coding DNA: TGTGCCAGCAGCTCCGTGGCCAGCACAGATACGCAGTATTTT. The encoded protein is CASSSVASTDTQYF.